The subject of this entry is one T cell receptor (beta chain). Its antigen is not known. TCR alpha and beta CDR3s were amplified from mRNA by semiquantitative ARM-PCR. In ARM-PCR, communal superprimers followed tagged nested gene-specific primers for exponential amplification. TCRdb passed the multiplex PCR reads through MiXCR, listing each CDR3 protein once. The profile shows 10,000 to 15,000 distinct CDR3 sequences, roughly 68% of them singletons. This entry belongs to a study of relationships among human T cell subsets. The study, taken as a whole, reports: Some CD4+CD8+ double-positive cells may remain after bead sorting.

After CD25, CD56 and CD294 bead selections, the flow-through was collected as Th1 cells. The germline V gene encodes CDR1 MNHNY and CDR2 SVGAGI (reference sequence). The V segment lost 4 bases and the J segment 2 bases; nucleotides outside the gene matches: 4. This CDR3 comprises 17 residues. This chain links TRBV6-6 with TRBJ2-6, with 11 bases that match TRBD2. The clonotype comes from a man in his forties in good health. The sequenced sample consisted of CD4+ Th1 cells sorted from blood. CDR3 DNA: TGTGCCAGCAGTTTTAGCGGGAGGGCCACTGGGGCCAACGTCCTGACTTTC. It specifies CASSFSGRATGANVLTF.